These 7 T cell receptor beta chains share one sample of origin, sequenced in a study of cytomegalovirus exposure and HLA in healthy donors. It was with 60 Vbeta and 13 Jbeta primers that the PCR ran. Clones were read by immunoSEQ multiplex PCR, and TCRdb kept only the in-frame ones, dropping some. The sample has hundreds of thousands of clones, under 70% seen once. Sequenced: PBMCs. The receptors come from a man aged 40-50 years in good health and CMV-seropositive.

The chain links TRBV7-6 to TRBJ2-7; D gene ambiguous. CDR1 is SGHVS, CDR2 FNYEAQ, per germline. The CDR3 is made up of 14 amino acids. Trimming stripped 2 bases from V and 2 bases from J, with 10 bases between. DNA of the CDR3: TGTGCCAGCAGCTTACTTGGGCCTACCTACGAGCAGTACTTC. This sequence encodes CASSLLGPTYEQYF.

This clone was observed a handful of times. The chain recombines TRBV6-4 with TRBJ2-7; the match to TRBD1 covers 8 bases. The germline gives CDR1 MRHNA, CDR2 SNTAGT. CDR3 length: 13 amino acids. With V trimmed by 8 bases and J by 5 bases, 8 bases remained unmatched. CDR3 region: CASSEDRGNEQYF. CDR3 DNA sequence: TGTGCCAGCTCTGAAGACAGGGGAAACGAGCAGTACTTC.

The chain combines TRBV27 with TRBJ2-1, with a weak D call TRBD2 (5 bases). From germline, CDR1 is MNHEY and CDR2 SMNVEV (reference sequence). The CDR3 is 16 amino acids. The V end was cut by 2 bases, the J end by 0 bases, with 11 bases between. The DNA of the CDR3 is TGTGCCAGCAGTTTAGTCGGGGATACCTCCTACAATGAGCAGTTCTTC. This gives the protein CASSLVGDTSYNEQFF.

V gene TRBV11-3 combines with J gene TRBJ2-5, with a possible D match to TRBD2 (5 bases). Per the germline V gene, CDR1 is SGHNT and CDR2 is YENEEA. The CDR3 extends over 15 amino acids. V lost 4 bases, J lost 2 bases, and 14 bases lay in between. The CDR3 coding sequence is TGTGCCAGCAGCTCCGGACTCCAATCACAAGAGACCCAGTACTTC. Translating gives CASSSGLQSQETQYF.

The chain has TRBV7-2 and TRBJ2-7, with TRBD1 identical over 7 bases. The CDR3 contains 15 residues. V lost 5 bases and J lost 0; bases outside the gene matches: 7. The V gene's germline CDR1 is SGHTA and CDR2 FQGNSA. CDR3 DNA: TGTGCCAGCAGCCCCGCCCGGGACAGCTCCTACGAGCAGTACTTC. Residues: CASSPARDSSYEQYF.

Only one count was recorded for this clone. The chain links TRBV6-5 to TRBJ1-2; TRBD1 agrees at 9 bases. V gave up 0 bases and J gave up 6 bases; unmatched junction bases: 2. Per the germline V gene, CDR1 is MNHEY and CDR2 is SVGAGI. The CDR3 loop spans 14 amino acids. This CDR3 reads CASSYSDRGDGYTF. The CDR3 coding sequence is TGTGCCAGCAGTTACTCGGACAGGGGAGATGGCTACACCTTC.

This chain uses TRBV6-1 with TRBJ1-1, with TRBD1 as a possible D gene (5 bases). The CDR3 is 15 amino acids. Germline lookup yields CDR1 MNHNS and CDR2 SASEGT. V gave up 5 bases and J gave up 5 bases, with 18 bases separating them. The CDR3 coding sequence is TGTGCCAGCAGTTCGCTCTCCGGGGGGGGAACTGAAGCTTTCTTT. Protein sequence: CASSSLSGGGTEAFF.